This TCR beta chain was found in a study of blood T cell repertoires in COVID-19. Across the study: The samples span acute and convalescent COVID-19 from the United States, Italy and Spain.

Original analysis: Researchers report that nucleated cell counts were estimated from reference gene primer amplification. Only in-frame clones appear in the TCRdb table, and some are missing; sequencing was by immunoSEQ multiplex PCR. The D gene and trimming were derived from the DNA, and the V and J assignments and clone size from that table. The sample contains 45,000 to 60,000 clones, around 84% of which appear only once. Only a few counts were recorded for this clone. The CDR3 runs to 15 residues. Germline CDR1 and CDR2: LNHDA and SQIVND (reference sequence). The germline V and J ends were trimmed by 2 bases and 4 bases, with 12 bases remaining between them.

The source of this sequence is a man aged 70 or older with active COVID-19. The gene calls are TRBV19 and TRBJ1-5; D perhaps matches TRBD1 (6 bases). Sequencing was done on a sample of peripheral blood. The CDR3 spells CASSIIGTPNQPQHF. The DNA of the CDR3 is TGTGCCAGTAGTATAATCGGGACACCTAATCAGCCCCAGCATTTT.